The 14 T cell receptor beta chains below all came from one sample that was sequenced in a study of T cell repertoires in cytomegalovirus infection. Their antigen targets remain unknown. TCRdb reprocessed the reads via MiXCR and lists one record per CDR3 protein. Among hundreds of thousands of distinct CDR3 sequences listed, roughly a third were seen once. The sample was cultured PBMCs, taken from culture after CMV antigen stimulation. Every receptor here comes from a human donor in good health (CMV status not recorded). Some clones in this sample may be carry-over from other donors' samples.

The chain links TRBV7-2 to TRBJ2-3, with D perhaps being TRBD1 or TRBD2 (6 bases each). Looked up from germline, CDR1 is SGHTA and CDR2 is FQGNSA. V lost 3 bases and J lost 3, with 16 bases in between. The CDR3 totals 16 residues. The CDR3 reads CASSFPRGRGTDTQYF. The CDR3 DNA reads TGTGCCAGCAGCTTCCCCCGGGGGCGAGGGACAGATACGCAGTATTTT.

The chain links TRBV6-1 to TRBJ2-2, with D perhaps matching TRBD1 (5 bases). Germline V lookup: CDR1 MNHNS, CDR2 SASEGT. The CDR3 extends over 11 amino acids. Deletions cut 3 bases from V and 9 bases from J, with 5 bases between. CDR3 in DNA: TGTGCCAGCAGTGAGGGGCGGGAGCTGTTTTTT. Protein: CASSEGRELFF.

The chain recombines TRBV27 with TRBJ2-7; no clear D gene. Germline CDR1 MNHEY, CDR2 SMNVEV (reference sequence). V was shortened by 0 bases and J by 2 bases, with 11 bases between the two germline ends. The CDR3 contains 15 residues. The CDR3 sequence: CASSLSGWTTYEQYF. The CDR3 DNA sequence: TGTGCCAGCAGTTTATCCGGCTGGACCACCTACGAGCAGTACTTC.

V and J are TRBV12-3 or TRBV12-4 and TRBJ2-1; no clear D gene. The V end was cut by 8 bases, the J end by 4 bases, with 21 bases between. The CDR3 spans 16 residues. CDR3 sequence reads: CASSPVVPNIYNEQFF. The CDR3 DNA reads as TGTGCCAGCTCCCCCGTGGTCCCAAATATATACAATGAGCAGTTCTTC.

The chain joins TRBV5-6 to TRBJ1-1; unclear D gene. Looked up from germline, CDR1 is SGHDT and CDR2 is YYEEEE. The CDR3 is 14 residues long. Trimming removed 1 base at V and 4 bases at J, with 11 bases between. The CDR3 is CASSLNRGGTEAFF. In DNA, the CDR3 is TGTGCCAGCAGCTTGAATCGGGGAGGCACTGAAGCTTTCTTT.

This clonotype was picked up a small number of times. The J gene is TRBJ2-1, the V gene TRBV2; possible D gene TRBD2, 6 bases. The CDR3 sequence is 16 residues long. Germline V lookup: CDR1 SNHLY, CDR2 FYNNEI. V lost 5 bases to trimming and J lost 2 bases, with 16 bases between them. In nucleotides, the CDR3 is TGTGCCAGCAGTCCCAGGCTTGGCGGGGCCTACAATGAGCAGTTCTTC. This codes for CASSPRLGGAYNEQFF.

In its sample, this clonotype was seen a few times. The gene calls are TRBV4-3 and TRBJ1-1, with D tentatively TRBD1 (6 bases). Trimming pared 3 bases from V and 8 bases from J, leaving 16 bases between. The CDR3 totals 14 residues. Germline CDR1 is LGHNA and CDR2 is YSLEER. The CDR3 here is CASSQGATNWEAFF. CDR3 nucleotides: TGCGCCAGCAGCCAGGGGGCTACGAATTGGGAAGCTTTCTTT.

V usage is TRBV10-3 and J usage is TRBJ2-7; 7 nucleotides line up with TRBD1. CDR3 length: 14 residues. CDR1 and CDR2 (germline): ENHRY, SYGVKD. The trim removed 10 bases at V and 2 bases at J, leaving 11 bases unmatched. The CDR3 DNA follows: TGTGCCACATCCCCGGGACAGAATCCCTACGAGCAGTACTTC. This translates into CATSPGQNPYEQYF.

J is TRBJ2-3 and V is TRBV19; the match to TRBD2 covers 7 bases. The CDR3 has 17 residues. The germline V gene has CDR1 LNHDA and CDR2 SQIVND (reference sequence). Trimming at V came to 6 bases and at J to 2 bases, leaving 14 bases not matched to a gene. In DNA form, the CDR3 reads TGTGCCAGTAGCGCCTCACGGACTAGGGCCATCACAGATACGCAGTATTTT. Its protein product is CASSASRTRAITDTQYF.

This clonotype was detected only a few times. The CDR3 sequence: CASSQDTPDRGSSPLHF. Here the CDR3 DNA reads TGCGCCAGCAGCCAAGACACCCCGGACAGGGGCTCTTCACCCCTCCACTTT. The rearrangement uses TRBV4-1 and TRBJ1-6, with 9 bases lining up with TRBD1. V was clipped by 0 bases and J by 9 bases; unmatched bases: 9. Germline V gene sequence: CDR1 MGHRA, CDR2 YSYEKL. The CDR3 has 17 residues.

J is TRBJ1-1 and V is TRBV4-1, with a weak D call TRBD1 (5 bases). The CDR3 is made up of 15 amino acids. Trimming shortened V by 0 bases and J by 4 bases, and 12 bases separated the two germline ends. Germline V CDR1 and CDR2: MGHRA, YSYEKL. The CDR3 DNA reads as TGCGCCAGCAGCCAAGAAATCCGACAGACCACTGAAGCTTTCTTT. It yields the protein CASSQEIRQTTEAFF.

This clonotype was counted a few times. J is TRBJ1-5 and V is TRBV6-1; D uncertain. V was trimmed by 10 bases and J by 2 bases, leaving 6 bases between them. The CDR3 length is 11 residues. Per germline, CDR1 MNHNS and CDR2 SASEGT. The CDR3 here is CATRGNQPQHF. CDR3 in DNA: TGTGCCACTAGGGGCAATCAGCCCCAGCATTTT.

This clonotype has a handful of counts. The CDR3 is CASSYRKGWNTQYF. CDR3 bases: TGTGCCAGCAGTTACCGTAAAGGCTGGAATACGCAGTATTTT. The chain links TRBV6-6 to TRBJ2-3, with D unresolved. The CDR3 length is 14 residues. Germline V lookup: CDR1 MNHNY, CDR2 SVGAGI (reference sequence). V was trimmed by 2 bases and J by 7 bases, leaving 13 bases between them.

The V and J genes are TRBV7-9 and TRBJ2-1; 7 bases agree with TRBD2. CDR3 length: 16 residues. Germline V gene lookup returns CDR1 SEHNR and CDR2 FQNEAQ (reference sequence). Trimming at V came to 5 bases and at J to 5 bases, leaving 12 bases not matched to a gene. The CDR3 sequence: CASSDHPGLQNNEQFF. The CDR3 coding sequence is TGTGCCAGCAGCGACCATCCGGGACTACAAAACAATGAGCAGTTCTTC.